This TCR beta chain was sequenced in a study of cytomegalovirus exposure and HLA in healthy donors. General study results and limits: Presence/absence analyses treated sequencing depth as roughly uniform across donors. Researchers counted roughly 160 TCR beta chains as cytomegalovirus-associated. Relative to the approximately 700-donor mean, N-insertions were reportedly fewer in an Asian-associated ancestry cluster in a later analysis.

Regarding this clone: What it binds is unknown.

PCR primers comprised 60 Vbeta and 13 Jbeta primers. TCRdb's copy holds only in-frame clones and misses some; the assay was immunoSEQ multiplex PCR. The sample shows about 170,000 clones, around 80% of them seen only once. V shed 8 bases and J 4 bases; nucleotides not matched to a gene: 8. This CDR3 region has 13 residues. Germline CDR1 reads KGHSH; CDR2 reads LQKENI. The TCR comes from a boy aged 2 to 10 in good health and CMV-seronegative. The specimen was PBMCs. The V and J genes are TRBV18 and TRBJ2-7, with TRBD2 matching 7 bases. As DNA, the CDR3 is TGTGCCAGCCAGGGAGGGTCCGGGTACGAGCAGTACTTC. It yields the protein CASQGGSGYEQYF. Supplemented by reference TRBV18 and TRBJ2-7, the full variable domain reads NAGVMQNPRHLVRRRGQEARLRCSPMKGHSHVYWYRQLPEEGLKFMVYLQKENIIDESGMPKERFSAEFPKEGPSILRIQQVVRGDSAAYFCASQGGSGYEQYFGPGTRLTVT.